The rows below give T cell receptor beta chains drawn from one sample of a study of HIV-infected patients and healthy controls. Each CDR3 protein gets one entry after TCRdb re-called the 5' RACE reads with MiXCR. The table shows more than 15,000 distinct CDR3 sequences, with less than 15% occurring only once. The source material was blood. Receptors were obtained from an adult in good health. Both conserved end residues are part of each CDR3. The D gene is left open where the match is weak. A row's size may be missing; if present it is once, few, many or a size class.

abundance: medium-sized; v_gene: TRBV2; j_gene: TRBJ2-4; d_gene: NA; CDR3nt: TGTGCCAGCAAAGACTCCGGGTCTAACATTCAGTACTTC; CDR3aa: CASKDSGSNIQYF
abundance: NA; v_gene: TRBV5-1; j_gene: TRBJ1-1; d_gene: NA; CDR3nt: TGCGCCAGCAGCTTGGAGAGAGGACAGAAAGCTTTCTTT; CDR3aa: CASSLERGQKAFF
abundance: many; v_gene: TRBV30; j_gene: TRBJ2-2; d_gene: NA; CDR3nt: TGTGCCTGGAGGTACACCGGGGAGCTGTTTTTT; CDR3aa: CAWRYTGELFF
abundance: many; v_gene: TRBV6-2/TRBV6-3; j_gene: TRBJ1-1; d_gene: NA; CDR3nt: TGTGCCAGCCATGACTACGGGGACACTGAAGCTTTCTTT; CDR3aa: CASHDYGDTEAFF
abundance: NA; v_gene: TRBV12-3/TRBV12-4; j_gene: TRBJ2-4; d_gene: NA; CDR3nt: TGTGCCAGCAGTTTTTGGTCAGGGGCCAAAAACATTCAGTACTTC; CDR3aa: CASSFWSGAKNIQYF
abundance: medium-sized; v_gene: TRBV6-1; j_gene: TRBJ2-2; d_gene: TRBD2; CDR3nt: TGTGCCAGCAGTCTCAGGTCTAGCGGGGCGCAGCGGGAGCTGTTTTTT; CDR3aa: CASSLRSSGAQRELFF
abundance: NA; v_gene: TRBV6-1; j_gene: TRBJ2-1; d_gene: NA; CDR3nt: TGTGCCAGCATGTTGGCCCCCCCTGAGCAGTTCTTC; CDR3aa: CASMLAPPEQFF
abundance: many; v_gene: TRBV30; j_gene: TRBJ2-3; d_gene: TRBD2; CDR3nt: TGTGCCTGGAGGAAAGCGGGGGCCACAGATACGCAGTATTTT; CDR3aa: CAWRKAGATDTQYF
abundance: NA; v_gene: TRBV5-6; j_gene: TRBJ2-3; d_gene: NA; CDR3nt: TGTGCCAGCAGCTTGGGGGGGGTCTCAGATACGCAGTATTTT; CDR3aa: CASSLGGVSDTQYF
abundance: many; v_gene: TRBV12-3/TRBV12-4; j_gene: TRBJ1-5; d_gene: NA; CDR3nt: TGTGCCAGCAGGGATTCAGGGAGGGTGAATCAGCCCCAGCATTTT; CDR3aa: CASRDSGRVNQPQHF
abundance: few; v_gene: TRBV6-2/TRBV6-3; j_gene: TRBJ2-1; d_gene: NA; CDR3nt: TGTGCCAGCAGGAACTCGGGCGGGAATGAGCAGTTCTTC; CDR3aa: CASRNSGGNEQFF
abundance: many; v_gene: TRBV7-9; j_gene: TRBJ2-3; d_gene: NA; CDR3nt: TGTGCCAGCAGGGACCTGGGCGTTGGCACAGATACGCAGTATTTT; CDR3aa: CASRDLGVGTDTQYF
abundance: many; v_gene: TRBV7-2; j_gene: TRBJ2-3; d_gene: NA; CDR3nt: TGTGCCAGCAGCTCCTGGGGCAGGGGTACAGATACGCAGTATTTT; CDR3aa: CASSSWGRGTDTQYF
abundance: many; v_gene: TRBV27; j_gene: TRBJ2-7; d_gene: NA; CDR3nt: TGTGCCAGCAGACCCAACGGGCCGGGAGAGCAGTACTTC; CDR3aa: CASRPNGPGEQYF
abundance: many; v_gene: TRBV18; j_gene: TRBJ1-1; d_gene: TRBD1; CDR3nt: TGTGCCAGCTCACCTCAACAGGGGCTAAACACTGAAGCTTTCTTT; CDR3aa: CASSPQQGLNTEAFF
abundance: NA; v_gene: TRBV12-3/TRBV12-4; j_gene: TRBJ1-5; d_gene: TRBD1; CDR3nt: TGTGCCAGCACCGAAGAGACAGGGGGCCTTCAGCCCCAGCATTTT; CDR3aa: CASTEETGGLQPQHF
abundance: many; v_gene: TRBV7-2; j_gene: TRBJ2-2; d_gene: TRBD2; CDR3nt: TGTGCCAGCAGCTTGGGACTAGCGGGGGGGAACACCGGGGAGCTGTTTTTT; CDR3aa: CASSLGLAGGNTGELFF
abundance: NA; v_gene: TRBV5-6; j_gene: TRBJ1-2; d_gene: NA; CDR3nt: TGTGCCAGCAGCTTGGGGATCTATGGCTACACCTTC; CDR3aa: CASSLGIYGYTF
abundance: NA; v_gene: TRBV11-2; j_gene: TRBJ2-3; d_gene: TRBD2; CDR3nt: TGTGCCAGCAGCCGATCTAGCGGGTTACGCCTCGATACGCAGTATTTT; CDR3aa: CASSRSSGLRLDTQYF
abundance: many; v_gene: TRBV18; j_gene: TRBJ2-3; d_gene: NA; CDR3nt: TGTGCCAGCTCACCACCTACTCCCTCAGATACGCAGTATTTT; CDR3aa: CASSPPTPSDTQYF
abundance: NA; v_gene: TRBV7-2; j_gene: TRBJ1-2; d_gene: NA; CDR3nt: TGTGCCAGCAGCTTAGTCAGCGTCTATGGCTACACCTTC; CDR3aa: CASSLVSVYGYTF
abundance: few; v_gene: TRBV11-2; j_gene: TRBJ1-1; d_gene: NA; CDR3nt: TGTGCCAGCAGCTTAGATAGTGGAGGGAACACTGAAGCTTTCTTT; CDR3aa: CASSLDSGGNTEAFF